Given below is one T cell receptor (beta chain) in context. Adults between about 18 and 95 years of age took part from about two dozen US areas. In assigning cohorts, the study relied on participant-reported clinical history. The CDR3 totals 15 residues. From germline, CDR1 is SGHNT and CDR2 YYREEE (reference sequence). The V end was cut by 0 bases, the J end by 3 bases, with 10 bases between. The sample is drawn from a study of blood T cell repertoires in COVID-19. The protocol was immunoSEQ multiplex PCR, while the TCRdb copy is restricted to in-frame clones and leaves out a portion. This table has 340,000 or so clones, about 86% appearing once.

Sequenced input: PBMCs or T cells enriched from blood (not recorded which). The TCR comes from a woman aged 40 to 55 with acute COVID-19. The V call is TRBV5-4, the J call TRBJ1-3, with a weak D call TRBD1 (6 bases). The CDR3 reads CASSLGRDIGNTIYF. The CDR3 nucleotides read TGTGCCAGCAGCTTGGGCAGGGACATTGGAAACACCATATATTTT.